These 7 T cell receptor beta chains share one sample of origin, sequenced in a study of shared clonotypes between healthy human individuals. The method was immunoSEQ multiplex PCR; TCRdb's version includes in-frame clones alone and lacks a portion of them. The sample shows under 600,000 clones, over 60% of them seen only once. Source material: PBMCs. These receptors originate from a woman aged 40-49 years in good health. Some clones in this sample may be carry-over from other donors' samples.

The chain joins TRBV5-1 to TRBJ2-4, with 9 bases lining up with TRBD1. The germline V gene encodes CDR1 SGHRS and CDR2 YFSETQ. V dropped 0 bases and J dropped 8; count of bases not matched to a gene: 6. The CDR3 is 15 amino acids. CDR3: CASSLDGTGLDIQYF. In nucleotides, the CDR3 is TGCGCCAGCAGCTTGGACGGGACAGGGTTGGACATTCAGTACTTC.

This CDR3 reads CAISGTSGSFEQYF. The CDR3 nucleotides read TGTGCCATCAGTGGGACTAGCGGGAGTTTCGAGCAGTACTTC. This sequence joins TRBV10-3 and TRBJ2-7; 13 bases line up with TRBD2. From germline, CDR1 is ENHRY and CDR2 SYGVKD. V shed 4 bases, J shed 6 bases, and the junction held 3 bases outside the gene matches. CDR3 size: 14 residues.

V usage is TRBV11-2 and J usage is TRBJ1-1, with 7 bases lining up with TRBD1. The CDR3 loop spans 17 amino acids. V shed 0 bases and J 5 bases; nucleotides not matched to a gene: 12. Germline V gene data show CDR1 as SGHAT and CDR2 as FQNNGV. Here the CDR3 reads CASSLDGAGGFGTEAFF. CDR3 nucleotide sequence: TGTGCCAGCAGCTTAGACGGGGCAGGGGGATTTGGAACTGAAGCTTTCTTT.

The chain couples TRBV6-6 to TRBJ1-2, with a tentative D call TRBD1 (5 bases). CDR1 MNHNY and CDR2 SVGAGI come from the germline V gene (reference sequence). This CDR3 is 11 amino acids long. Trimming left V 4 bases short and J 5 bases short, with 5 bases between. CDR3 sequence (DNA): TGTGCCAGCAGTTCAGGGTATGGCTACACCTTC. This encodes CASSSGYGYTF.

Regarding this clone: Other DNA sequences in the same sample also yield this CDR3. The V call is TRBV27, the J call TRBJ1-1, with a weak D call TRBD1 (5 bases). Germline loops: CDR1 MNHEY, CDR2 SMNVEV (reference sequence). This CDR3 contains 13 residues. With 4 bases removed from V and 1 base from J, the gap between germline ends came to 7 bases. The CDR3 DNA reads TGTGCCAGCAGTTGGGGCAGGAACACTGAAGCTTTCTTT. It codes for CASSWGRNTEAFF.

The rearrangement uses TRBV5-1 and TRBJ1-4, with TRBD1 matching 12 bases. The junction had 9 bases not matched to a gene; V was cut back by 0 bases and J by 3 bases. This CDR3 contains 19 residues. Germline loops: CDR1 SGHRS, CDR2 YFSETQ. CDR3 region: CASSLGPGQGAPANEKLFF. As DNA, the CDR3 is TGCGCCAGCAGCTTGGGGCCGGGACAGGGGGCGCCGGCTAATGAAAAACTGTTTTTT.

This chain connects TRBV5-1 to TRBJ1-4; D gene unclear. Per the germline V gene, CDR1 is SGHRS and CDR2 is YFSETQ. The V end lost 0 bases, the J end lost 2 bases, and 8 bases lay between the germline ends. The CDR3 spans 15 residues. CDR3 protein: CASSLEGGTNEKLFF. The CDR3 DNA follows: TGCGCCAGCAGCTTGGAGGGTGGGACTAATGAAAAACTGTTTTTT. Full variable domain (outside the CDR3, taken from reference TRBV5-1 and TRBJ1-4): KAGVTQTPRYLIKTRGQQVTLSCSPISGHRSVSWYQQTPGQGLQFLFEYFSETQRNKGNFPGRFSGRQFSNSRSEMNVSTLELGDSALYLCASSLEGGTNEKLFFGSGTQLSVL.